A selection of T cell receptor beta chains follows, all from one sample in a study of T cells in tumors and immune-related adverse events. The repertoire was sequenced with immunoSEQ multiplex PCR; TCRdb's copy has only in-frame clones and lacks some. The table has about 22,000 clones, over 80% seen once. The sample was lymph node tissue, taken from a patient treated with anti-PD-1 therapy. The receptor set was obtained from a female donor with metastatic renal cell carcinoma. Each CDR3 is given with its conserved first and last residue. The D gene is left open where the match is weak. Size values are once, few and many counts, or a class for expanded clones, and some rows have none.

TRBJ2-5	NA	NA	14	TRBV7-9	TGTGCCAGCAGCCCGACGGCGTACCAAGAGACCCAGTACTTC	CASSPTAYQETQYF
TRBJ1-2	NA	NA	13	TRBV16	TGTGCCAGCAGCCAATCACTTGGGTACGGCTACACCTTC	CASSQSLGYGYTF
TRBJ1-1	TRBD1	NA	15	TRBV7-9	TGTGCCAGCAGCTTAGGGGACAGAGTGAACACTGAAGCTTTCTTT	CASSLGDRVNTEAFF
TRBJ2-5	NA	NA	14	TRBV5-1	TGCGCCAGCAGCGCTGGGACGACCCAAGAGACCCAGTACTTC	CASSAGTTQETQYF
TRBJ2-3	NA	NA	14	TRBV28	TGTGCCAGCGAAGGGGCCGGTGTCACAGATACGCAGTATTTT	CASEGAGVTDTQYF
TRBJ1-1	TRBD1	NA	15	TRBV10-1	TGCGCCAGCAGTGTACACCTGACAGGGTCCACTGAAGCTTTCTTT	CASSVHLTGSTEAFF
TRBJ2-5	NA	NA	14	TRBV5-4	TGTGCCAGCAGCTTGGCCTCGATCGGGAAGACCCAGTACTTC	CASSLASIGKTQYF
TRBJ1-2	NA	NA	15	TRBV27	TGTGCCAGCAGTTTATCTCACGGTACTAACTATGGCTACACCTTC	CASSLSHGTNYGYTF
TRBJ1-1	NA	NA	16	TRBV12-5	TGTGCTAGTGGTTTGGGACAGGCGTATATGAACACTGAAGCTTTCTTT	CASGLGQAYMNTEAFF
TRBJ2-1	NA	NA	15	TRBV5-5	TGTGCCAGCAGCTTTACGGGAGCTCCCAACAATGAGCAGTTCTTC	CASSFTGAPNNEQFF
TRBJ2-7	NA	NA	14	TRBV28	TGTGCCAGCAGTTTGACGGGGAGCTCCTACGAGCAGTACTTC	CASSLTGSSYEQYF
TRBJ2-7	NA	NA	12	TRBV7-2	TGTGCCAGCAGCTCCGGACAGTACGAGCAGTACTTC	CASSSGQYEQYF
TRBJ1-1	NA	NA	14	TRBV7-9	TGTGCCAGCCGGCTGGACAGCGCGAACACTGAAGCTTTCTTT	CASRLDSANTEAFF
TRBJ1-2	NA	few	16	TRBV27	TGTGCCAGCAGTTTATTGGGACACGGACGATCTTATGGCTACACCTTC	CASSLLGHGRSYGYTF
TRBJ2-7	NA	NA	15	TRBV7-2	TGTGCCAGCAGCTCTAGGGCAGACTCCTCCTACGAGCAGTACTTC	CASSSRADSSYEQYF
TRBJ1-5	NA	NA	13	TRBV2	TGTGCCAGCAGTGAAAAGGGGAGTATGCCCCAGCATTTT	CASSEKGSMPQHF
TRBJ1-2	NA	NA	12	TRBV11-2	TGTGCCAGCAGCAAGTACGAGTATGGCTACACCTTC	CASSKYEYGYTF
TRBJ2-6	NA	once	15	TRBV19	TGTGCCAGTATGGGCATGAGTTCTGGGGCCAACGTCCTGACTTTC	CASMGMSSGANVLTF
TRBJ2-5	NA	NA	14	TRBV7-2	TGTGCCAGCAGCTTAGCTCGGCAACAAGAGACCCAGTACTTC	CASSLARQQETQYF
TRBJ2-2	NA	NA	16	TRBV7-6	TGTGCCAGCAGCCAAGGCCAAGGGGGGATGGCCGGGGAGCTGTTTTTT	CASSQGQGGMAGELFF
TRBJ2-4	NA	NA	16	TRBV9	TGTGCCAGCAGCGTAGGAGCGAGAATAGCCAAAAACATTCAGTACTTC	CASSVGARIAKNIQYF
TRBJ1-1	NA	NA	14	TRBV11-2	TGTGCCAGCAGCTTTACAGGTAATGGGAACGATGCTTTCTTT	CASSFTGNGNDAFF
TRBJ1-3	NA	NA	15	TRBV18	TGTGCCAGCTCACCACGGGGAAGGACTGGAAACACCATATATTTT	CASSPRGRTGNTIYF
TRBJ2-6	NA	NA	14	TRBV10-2	TGCGCCAGCAGTGAGTATCTGGGGGCCAACGTCCTGACTTTC	CASSEYLGANVLTF
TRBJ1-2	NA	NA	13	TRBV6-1	TGTGCCAGCAGTGTTGGGTGGGACTATGGCTACACCTTC	CASSVGWDYGYTF
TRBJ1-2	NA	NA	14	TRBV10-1	TGCGCCAGCAGTGGTCGCCGAGACGGCTATGGCTACACCTTC	CASSGRRDGYGYTF
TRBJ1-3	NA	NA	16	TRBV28	TGTGCCAGCAGGGACAGTGGGTCCCTCTCTGGAAACACCATATATTTT	CASRDSGSLSGNTIYF
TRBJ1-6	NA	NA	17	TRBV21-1	TGTGCCAGCAGCGCAAAAGGGGGCCGACAGAATAATTCACCCCTCCACTTT	CASSAKGGRQNNSPLHF
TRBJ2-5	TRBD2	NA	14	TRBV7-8	TGTGCCAGCAGCCCCTCGGGACTAGCGGGAAACCAGTACTTC	CASSPSGLAGNQYF
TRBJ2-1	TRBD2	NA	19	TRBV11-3	TGTGCCAGCACCAAACAATTCTTCGCAAGCGGGGGGGCGTTGAATGAGCAGTTCTTC	CASTKQFFASGGALNEQFF
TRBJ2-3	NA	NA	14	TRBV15	TGTGCCACCAGCAGAGGGGGCAGCACAGATACGCAGTATTTT	CATSRGGSTDTQYF
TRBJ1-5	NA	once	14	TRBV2	TGTGCCAGCCAGGACAGCCATAGCAATCAGCCCCAGCATTTT	CASQDSHSNQPQHF
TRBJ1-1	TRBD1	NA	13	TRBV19	TGTGCCAGTAAGGGGGACAGGGGGAAAAAAGCTTTCTTT	CASKGDRGKKAFF
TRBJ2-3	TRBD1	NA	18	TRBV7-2	TGTGCCAGCAGCCAAACTTCGGCGGGACAGGCCTCGAGGGATACGCAGTATTTT	CASSQTSAGQASRDTQYF
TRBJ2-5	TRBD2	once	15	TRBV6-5	TGTGCCAGCAGTTATCTCGGGGGGGCTCGAGAGACCCAGTACTTC	CASSYLGGARETQYF
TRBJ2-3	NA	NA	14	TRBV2	TGTGCCAGCCAAAAAGGGGCAAGGGCAGATACGCAGTATTTT	CASQKGARADTQYF
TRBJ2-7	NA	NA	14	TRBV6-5	TGTGCCAGCAGATTGACAGGCCTTGCCTACGAGCAGTACTTC	CASRLTGLAYEQYF
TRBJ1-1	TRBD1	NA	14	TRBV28	TGTGCCAGCAGCCCGGGACAGGTGACCTCTGAAGCTTTCTTT	CASSPGQVTSEAFF
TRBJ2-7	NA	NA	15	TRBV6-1	TGTGCCAGCAGTGAGAGGAAGGTAGCCTCCTACGAGCAGTACTTC	CASSERKVASYEQYF
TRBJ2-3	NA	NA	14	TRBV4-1	TGCGCCAGCAGCCAACGGGGCCCCACAGATACGCAGTATTTT	CASSQRGPTDTQYF
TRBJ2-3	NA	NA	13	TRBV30	TGTGCCTTAAGCGGGTCTAGCACAGATACGCAGTATTTT	CALSGSSTDTQYF
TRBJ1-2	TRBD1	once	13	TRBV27	TGTGCCAGCAGTTTGACAGGGGGCTATGGCTACACCTTC	CASSLTGGYGYTF
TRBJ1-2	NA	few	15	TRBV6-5	TGTGCCAGCAGTTGGGGACTCCCCGGGGGCTATGGCTACACCTTC	CASSWGLPGGYGYTF
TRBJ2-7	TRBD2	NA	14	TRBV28	TGTGCCAGCAGATCTAGCGGAGAGGGCTACGAGCAGTACTTC	CASRSSGEGYEQYF
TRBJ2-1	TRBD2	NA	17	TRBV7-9	TGTGCCAGCAGCTTAGACGAAAGACCAGGACTAGCGGACGAGCAGTTCTTC	CASSLDERPGLADEQFF
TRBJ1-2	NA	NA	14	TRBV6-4	TGTGCCAGCAGTGACAATTGGAAGGGGAGTGGCTACACCTTC	CASSDNWKGSGYTF
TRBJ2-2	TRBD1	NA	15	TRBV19	TGTGCCAGTAGTATAGACACAGGGGTGACCGGGGAGCTGTTTTTT	CASSIDTGVTGELFF
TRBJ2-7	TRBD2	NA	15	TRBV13	TGTGCCAGCAGCTTAGGGGGGACTAGCCTATACGAGCAGTACTTC	CASSLGGTSLYEQYF
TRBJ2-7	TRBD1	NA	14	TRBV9	TGTGCCAGCAGCTTTACCGGGACAGGCCACGAGCAGTACTTC	CASSFTGTGHEQYF
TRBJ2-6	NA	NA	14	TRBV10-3	TGTGCCATCAGTACACTCTCTGGGGCCAACGTCCTGACTTTC	CAISTLSGANVLTF
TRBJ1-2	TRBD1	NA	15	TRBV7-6	TGTGCCAGCAGCGACAAGACAGGGGCATACTATGGCTACACCTTC	CASSDKTGAYYGYTF
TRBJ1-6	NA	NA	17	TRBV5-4	TGTGCCAGCAGCTTGGAGGCAGGGGCCTCCTATAATTCACCCCTCCACTTT	CASSLEAGASYNSPLHF
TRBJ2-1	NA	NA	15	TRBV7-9	TGTGCCAGCAGCCCTGCGGGGTTAGCGTATCGTGAGCAGTTCTTC	CASSPAGLAYREQFF
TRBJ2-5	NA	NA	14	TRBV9	TGTGCCAGCAGCGTAGGGGCTACCAGAGAGGCCCAGTACTTC	CASSVGATREAQYF